This entry features one T cell receptor beta chain sequence. How the authors handled the data: Amplified reference gene primers provided the basis for estimating nucleated cell counts. Data came from immunoSEQ multiplex PCR; TCRdb stores just in-frame clones and leaves some out. Clonal size and the V and J genes are those of that table, whereas D and trimming came from the DNA. The sample has around 70,000 clones; roughly four fifths are singletons. This CDR3 region has 16 residues. Losses at the gene ends were 4 bases for V and 15 bases for J; bases not matched to a gene: 12. CDR1 and CDR2 from the germline V gene are MNHNS and SASEGT. This record comes from a study of blood T cell repertoires in COVID-19. Study summary: Acute-phase and convalescent COVID-19 samples originated in the United States, Italy and Spain. PBMCs, B-cell-depleted T cells, or T cells provided the cDNA or gDNA that made up the material.

The source of this sequence is an older woman with acute or convalescent COVID-19. The chain combines TRBV6-1 with TRBJ2-1; 16 bases line up with TRBD2. The sequenced material came from peripheral blood. This CDR3 is CASSGLGLAGGMRRFF. The CDR3 nucleotides are TGTGCCAGCAGTGGTTTGGGACTAGCGGGGGGGATGAGGCGGTTCTTC.